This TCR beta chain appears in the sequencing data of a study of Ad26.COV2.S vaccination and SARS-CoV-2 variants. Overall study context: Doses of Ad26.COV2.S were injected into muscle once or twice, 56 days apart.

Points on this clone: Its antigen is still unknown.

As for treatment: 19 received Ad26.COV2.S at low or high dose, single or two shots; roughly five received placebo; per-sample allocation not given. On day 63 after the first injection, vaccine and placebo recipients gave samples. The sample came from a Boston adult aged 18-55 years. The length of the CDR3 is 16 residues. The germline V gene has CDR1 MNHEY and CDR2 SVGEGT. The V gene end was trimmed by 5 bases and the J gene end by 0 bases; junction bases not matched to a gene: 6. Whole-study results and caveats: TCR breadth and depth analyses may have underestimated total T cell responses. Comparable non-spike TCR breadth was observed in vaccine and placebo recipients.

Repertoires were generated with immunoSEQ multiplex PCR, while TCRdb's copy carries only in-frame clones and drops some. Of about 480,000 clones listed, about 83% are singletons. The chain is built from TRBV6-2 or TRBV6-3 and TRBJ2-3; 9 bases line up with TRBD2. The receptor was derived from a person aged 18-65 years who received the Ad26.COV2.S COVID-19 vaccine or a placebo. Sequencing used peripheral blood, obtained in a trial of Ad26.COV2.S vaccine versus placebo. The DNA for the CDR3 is TGTGCCAGCAGTGACCTAGCGGGACCTAGCACAGATACGCAGTATTTT. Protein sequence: CASSDLAGPSTDTQYF.